The clone carrying this TCR beta chain was seen only once. Produced via immunoSEQ multiplex PCR; TCRdb's table is partial and in-frame only. The sample holds roughly 52,000 clones, roughly 87% seen once. This record belongs to a study of blood T cell repertoires in COVID-19. The CDR3 totals 15 residues. This TCR was recovered from a woman of 80 years or more with acute or convalescent COVID-19. V gene TRBV21-1 combines with J gene TRBJ2-3; the table assigns TRBD1, which was not confirmed against the DNA. TRBV21-1 is a pseudogene segment. Sequencing was carried out using peripheral blood. The CDR3 protein is CASKTDRGSTDTQYF. The CDR3 DNA sequence: TGTGCCAGCAAGACGGACAGGGGGAGCACAGATACGCAGTATTTT.